This T cell receptor beta chain came from a study of T cell responses to AZD1222 COVID-19 vaccine. Findings and caveats of the study: Epitopes outside B.1.351 and B.1.1.7 mutated regions reportedly drew nearly half of spike TCRs. Sampled repertoires all dated from after the peak T cell response. It should be noted that donors were predominantly white British and more often female, and clonal diversity was possibly underestimated.

CDR1 and CDR2 (germline): SGHRS, YFSETQ. The CDR3 covers 15 residues. Trimming took 4 bases from V and 2 from J, leaving 10 bases between them. To note about this clone: Its cognate antigen is unknown.

The protocol was immunoSEQ multiplex PCR, while the TCRdb copy is restricted to in-frame clones and leaves out a portion. The sample yields some 98,000 clones, less than 85% seen once. Samples with a second dose at about 4 or about 12 weeks were pooled together. The gene calls are TRBV5-1 and TRBJ2-6; D unresolved. The sequenced sample was peripheral blood, obtained 28 days after the second AZD1222 dose. The source is an adult who received the AZD1222 COVID-19 vaccine. DNA for the CDR3: TGCGCCAGCAGCCCGCAGATACCTGGGGCCAACGTCCTGACTTTC. It codes for CASSPQIPGANVLTF.